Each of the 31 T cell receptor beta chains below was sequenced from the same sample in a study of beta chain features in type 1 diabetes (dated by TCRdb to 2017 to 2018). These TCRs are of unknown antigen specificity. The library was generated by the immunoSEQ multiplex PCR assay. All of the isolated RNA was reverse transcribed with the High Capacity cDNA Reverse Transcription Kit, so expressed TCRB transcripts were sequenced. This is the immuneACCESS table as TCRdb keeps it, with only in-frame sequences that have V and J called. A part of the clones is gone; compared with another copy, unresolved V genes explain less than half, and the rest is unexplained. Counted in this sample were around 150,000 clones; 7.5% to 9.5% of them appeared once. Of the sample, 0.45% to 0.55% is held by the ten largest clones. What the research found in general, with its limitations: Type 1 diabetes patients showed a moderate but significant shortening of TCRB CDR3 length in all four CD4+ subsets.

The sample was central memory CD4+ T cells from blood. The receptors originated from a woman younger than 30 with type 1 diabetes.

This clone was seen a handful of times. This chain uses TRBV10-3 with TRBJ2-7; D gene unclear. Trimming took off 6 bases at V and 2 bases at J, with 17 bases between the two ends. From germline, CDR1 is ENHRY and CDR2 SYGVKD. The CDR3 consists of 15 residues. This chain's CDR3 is CAISLGSPATYEQYF. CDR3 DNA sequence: TGTGCCATCAGCCTCGGTAGTCCTGCTACCTACGAGCAGTACTTC.

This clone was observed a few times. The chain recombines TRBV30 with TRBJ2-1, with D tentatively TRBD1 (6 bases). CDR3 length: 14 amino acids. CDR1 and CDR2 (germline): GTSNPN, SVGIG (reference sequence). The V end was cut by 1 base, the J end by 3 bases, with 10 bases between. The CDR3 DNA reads TGTGCCTGGAGTGGACAGGCGGACTACAATGAGCAGTTCTTC. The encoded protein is CAWSGQADYNEQFF.

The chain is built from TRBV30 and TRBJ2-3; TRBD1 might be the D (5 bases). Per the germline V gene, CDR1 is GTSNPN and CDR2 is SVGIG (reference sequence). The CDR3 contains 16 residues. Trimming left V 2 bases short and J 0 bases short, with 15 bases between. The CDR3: CAWSRQLGASTDTQYF. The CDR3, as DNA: TGTGCCTGGAGTCGACAGCTCGGAGCTAGCACAGATACGCAGTATTTT.

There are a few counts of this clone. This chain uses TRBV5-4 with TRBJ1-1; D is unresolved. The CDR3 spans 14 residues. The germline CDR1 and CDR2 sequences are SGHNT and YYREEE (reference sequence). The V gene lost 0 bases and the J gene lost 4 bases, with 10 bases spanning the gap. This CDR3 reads CASSLDITGTEAFF. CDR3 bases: TGTGCCAGCAGCTTGGACATTACGGGCACTGAAGCTTTCTTT.

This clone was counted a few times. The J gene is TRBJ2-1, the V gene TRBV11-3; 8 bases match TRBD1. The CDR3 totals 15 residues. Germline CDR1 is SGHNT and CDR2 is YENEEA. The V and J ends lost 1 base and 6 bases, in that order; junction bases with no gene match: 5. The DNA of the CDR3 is TGTGCCAGCAGCTTAGGGTACACAGGGGGCAATGAGCAGTTCTTC. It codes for CASSLGYTGGNEQFF.

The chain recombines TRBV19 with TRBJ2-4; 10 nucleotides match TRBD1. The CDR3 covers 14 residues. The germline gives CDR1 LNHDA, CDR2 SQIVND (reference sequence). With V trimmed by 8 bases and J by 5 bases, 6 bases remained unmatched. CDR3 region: CASSSTGGENIQYF. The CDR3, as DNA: TGTGCCAGTTCCTCGACAGGGGGCGAAAACATTCAGTACTTC.

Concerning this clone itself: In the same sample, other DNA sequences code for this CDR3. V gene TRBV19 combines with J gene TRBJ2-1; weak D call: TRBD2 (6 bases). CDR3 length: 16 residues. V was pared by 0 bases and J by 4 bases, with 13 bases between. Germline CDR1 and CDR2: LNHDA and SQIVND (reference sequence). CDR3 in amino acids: CASSIDRAGTYNEQFF. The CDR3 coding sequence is TGTGCCAGTAGTATAGATCGGGCGGGAACGTACAATGAGCAGTTCTTC.

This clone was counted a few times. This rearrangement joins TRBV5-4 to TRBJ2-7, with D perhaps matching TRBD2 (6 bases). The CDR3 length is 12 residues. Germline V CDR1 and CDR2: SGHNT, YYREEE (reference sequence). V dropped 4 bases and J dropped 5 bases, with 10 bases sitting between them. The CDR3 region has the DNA TGTGCCAGCAGCCGGGGGTCCGACGAGCAGTACTTC. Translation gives CASSRGSDEQYF.

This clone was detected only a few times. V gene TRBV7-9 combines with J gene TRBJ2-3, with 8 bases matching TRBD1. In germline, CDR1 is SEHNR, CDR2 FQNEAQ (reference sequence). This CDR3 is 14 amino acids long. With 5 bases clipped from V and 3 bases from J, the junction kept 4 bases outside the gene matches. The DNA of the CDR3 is TGTGCCAGCAGCCTGGGACAGGTGACAGATACGCAGTATTTT. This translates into CASSLGQVTDTQYF.

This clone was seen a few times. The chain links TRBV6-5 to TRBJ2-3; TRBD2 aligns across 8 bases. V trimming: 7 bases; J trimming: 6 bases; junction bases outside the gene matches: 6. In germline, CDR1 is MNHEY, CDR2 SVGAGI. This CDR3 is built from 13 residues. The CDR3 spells CASTIERGDTQYF. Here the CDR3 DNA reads TGTGCCAGCACGATCGAGCGGGGGGATACGCAGTATTTT.

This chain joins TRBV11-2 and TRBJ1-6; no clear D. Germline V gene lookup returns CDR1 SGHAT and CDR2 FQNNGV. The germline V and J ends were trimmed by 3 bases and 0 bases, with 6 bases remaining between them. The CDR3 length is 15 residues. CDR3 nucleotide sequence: TGTGCCAGCAGCTTGAGTTACTCCTATAATTCACCCCTCCACTTT. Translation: CASSLSYSYNSPLHF.

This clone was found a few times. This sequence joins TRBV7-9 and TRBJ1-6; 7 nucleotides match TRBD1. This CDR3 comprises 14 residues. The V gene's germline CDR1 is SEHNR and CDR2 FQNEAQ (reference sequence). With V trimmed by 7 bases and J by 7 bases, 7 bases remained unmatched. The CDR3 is CASTSTGSNSPLHF. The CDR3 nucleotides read TGTGCCAGCACCTCGACAGGGTCCAATTCACCCCTCCACTTT.

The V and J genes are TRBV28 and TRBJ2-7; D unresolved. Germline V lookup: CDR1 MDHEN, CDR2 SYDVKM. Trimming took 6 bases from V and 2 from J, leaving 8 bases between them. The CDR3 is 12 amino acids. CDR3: CASSHPPYEQYF. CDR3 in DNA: TGTGCCAGCAGCCATCCCCCCTACGAGCAGTACTTC.

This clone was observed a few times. In DNA form, the CDR3 reads TGTGCCAGCAGCTTAGGGACTGGGAACACCGGGGAGCTGTTTTTT. This gives the protein CASSLGTGNTGELFF. This rearrangement joins TRBV11-2 to TRBJ2-2, with a tentative D call TRBD2 (5 bases). CDR1 SGHAT and CDR2 FQNNGV come from the germline V gene. The length of the CDR3 is 15 residues. The V and J ends lost 1 base and 1 base respectively, with 7 bases between them. The whole variable domain, remainder taken from reference TRBV11-2 and TRBJ2-2, is EAGVAQSPRYKIIEKRQSVAFWCNPISGHATLYWYQQILGQGPKLLIQFQNNGVVDDSQLPKDRFSAERLKGVDSTLKIQPAKLEDSAVYLCASSLGTGNTGELFFGEGSRLTVL.

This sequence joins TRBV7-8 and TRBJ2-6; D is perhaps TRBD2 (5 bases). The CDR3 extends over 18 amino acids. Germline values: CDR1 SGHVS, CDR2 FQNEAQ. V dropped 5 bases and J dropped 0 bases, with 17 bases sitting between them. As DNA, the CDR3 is TGTGCCAGCAGCCTCGCTCCGGGGTACAGCTCTGGGGCCAACGTCCTGACTTTC. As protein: CASSLAPGYSSGANVLTF.

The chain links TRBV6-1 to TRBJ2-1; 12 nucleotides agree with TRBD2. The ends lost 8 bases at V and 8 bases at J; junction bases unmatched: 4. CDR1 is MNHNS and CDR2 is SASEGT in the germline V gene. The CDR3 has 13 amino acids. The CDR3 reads CASLTSGGYEQFF. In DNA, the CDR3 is TGTGCCAGCCTCACTAGCGGGGGGTATGAGCAGTTCTTC.

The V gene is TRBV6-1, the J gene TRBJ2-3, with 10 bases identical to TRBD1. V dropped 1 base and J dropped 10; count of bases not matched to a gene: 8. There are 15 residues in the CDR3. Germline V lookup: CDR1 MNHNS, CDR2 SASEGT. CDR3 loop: CASSEDGWGTGAQYF. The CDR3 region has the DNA TGTGCCAGCAGTGAAGACGGGTGGGGGACAGGGGCGCAGTATTTT.

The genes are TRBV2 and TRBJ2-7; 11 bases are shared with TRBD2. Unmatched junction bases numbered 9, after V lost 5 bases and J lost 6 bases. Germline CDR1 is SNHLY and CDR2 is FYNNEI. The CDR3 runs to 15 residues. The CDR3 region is CASSKRGTSGVEQYF. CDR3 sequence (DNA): TGTGCCAGCAGTAAACGCGGGACTAGCGGTGTCGAGCAGTACTTC.

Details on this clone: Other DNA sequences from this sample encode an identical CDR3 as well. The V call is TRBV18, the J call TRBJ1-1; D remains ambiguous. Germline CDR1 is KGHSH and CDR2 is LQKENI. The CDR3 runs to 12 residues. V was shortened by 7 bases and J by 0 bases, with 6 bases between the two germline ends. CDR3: CASFNMNTEAFF. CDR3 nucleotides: TGTGCCAGCTTTAATATGAACACTGAAGCTTTCTTT. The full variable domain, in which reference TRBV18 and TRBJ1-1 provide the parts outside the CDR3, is NAGVMQNPRHLVRRRGQEARLRCSPMKGHSHVYWYRQLPEEGLKFMVYLQKENIIDESGMPKERFSAEFPKEGPSILRIQQVVRGDSAAYFCASFNMNTEAFFGQGTRLTVV.

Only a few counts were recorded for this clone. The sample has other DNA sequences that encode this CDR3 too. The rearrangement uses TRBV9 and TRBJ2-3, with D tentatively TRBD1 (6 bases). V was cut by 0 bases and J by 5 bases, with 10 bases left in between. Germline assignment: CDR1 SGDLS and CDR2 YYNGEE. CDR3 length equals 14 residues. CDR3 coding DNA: TGTGCCAGCAGCGTAGGGACAGTAGGAGATACGCAGTATTTT. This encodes CASSVGTVGDTQYF.

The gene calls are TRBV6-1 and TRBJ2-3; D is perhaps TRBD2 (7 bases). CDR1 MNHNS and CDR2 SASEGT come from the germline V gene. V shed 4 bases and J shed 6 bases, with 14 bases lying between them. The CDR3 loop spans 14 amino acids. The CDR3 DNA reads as TGTGCCAGCAGTGTAGCAAGGGGGGGGGATACGCAGTATTTT. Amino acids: CASSVARGGDTQYF.

Here the CDR3 reads CASSFSISGGAANEQFF. CDR3 coding DNA: TGCGCCAGCAGCTTTTCAATAAGCGGGGGGGCGGCAAATGAGCAGTTCTTC. This sequence joins TRBV5-1 and TRBJ2-1, with 10 bases that match TRBD2. Germline V gene sequence: CDR1 SGHRS, CDR2 YFSETQ. Losses at the gene ends were 2 bases for V and 7 bases for J; bases not matched to a gene: 12. This CDR3 is 17 amino acids long.

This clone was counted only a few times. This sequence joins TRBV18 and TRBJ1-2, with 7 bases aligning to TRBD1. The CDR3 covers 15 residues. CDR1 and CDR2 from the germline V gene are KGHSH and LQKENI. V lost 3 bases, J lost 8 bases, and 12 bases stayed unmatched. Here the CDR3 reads CASSPDVFDRAGYTF. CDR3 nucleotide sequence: TGTGCCAGCTCACCGGATGTTTTTGACAGGGCGGGCTACACCTTC.

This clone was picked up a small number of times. The DNA of the CDR3 is TGCGCCAGCAGCTTAGGACGGGACTCCCTTAGGGAGACCCAGTACTTC. Its protein is CASSLGRDSLRETQYF. The rearrangement joins TRBV5-1 to TRBJ2-5; tentatively, D is TRBD2 (6 bases). V gave up 2 bases and J gave up 5 bases, with 19 bases separating them. The CDR3 loop spans 16 amino acids. CDR1 is SGHRS, CDR2 YFSETQ, per germline.

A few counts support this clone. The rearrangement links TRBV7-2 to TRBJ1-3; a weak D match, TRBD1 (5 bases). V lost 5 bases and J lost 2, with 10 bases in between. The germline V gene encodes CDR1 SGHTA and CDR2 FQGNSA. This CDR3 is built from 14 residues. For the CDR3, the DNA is TGTGCCAGCAGCATAGACAGAACTGGAAACACCATATATTTT. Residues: CASSIDRTGNTIYF.

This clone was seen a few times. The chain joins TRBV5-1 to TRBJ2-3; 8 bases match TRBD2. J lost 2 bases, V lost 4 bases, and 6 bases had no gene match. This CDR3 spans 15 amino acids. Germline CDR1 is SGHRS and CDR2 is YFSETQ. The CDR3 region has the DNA TGCGCCAGCAGCGCCAGTAGCGGGATCACAGATACGCAGTATTTT. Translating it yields CASSASSGITDTQYF. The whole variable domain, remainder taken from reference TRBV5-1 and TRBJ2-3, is KAGVTQTPRYLIKTRGQQVTLSCSPISGHRSVSWYQQTPGQGLQFLFEYFSETQRNKGNFPGRFSGRQFSNSRSEMNVSTLELGDSALYLCASSASSGITDTQYFGPGTRLTVL.

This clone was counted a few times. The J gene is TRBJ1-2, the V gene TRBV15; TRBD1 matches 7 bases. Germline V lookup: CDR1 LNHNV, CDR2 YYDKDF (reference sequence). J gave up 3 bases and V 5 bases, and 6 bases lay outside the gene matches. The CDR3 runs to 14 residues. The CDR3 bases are TGTGCCACCAGCCTGGTGGGACAGCACTATGGCTACACCTTC. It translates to CATSLVGQHYGYTF.

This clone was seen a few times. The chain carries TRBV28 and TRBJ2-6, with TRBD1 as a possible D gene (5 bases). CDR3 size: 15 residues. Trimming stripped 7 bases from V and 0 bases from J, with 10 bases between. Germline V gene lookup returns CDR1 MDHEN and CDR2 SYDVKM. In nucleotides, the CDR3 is TGTGCCAGCACCCTTCAGGGCTCTGGGGCCAACGTCCTGACTTTC. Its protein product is CASTLQGSGANVLTF. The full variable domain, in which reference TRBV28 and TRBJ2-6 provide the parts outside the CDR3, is DVKVTQSSRYLVKRTGEKVFLECVQDMDHENMFWYRQDPGLGLRLIYFSYDVKMKEKGDIPEGYSVSREKKERFSLILESASTNQTSMYLCASTLQGSGANVLTFGAGSRLTVL.

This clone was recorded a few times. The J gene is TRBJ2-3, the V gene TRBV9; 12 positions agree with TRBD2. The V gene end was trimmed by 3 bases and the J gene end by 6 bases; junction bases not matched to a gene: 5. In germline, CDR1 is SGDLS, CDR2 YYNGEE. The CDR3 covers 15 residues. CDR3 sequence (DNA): TGTGCCAGCAGCGGGACTAGCGGGACATGGGATACGCAGTATTTT. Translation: CASSGTSGTWDTQYF.

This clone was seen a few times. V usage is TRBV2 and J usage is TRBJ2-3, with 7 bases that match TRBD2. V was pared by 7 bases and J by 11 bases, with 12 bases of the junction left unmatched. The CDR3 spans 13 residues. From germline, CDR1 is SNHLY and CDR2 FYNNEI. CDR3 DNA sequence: TGTGCCAGCACCCGGGAGGCCTTCTCCTGGCAGTATTTT. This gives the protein CASTREAFSWQYF.

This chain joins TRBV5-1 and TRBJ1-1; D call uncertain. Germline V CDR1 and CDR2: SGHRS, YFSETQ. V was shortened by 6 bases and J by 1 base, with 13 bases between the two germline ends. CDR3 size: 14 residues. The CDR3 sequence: CASTGGWGNTEAFF. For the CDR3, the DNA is TGCGCCAGCACGGGAGGGTGGGGGAACACTGAAGCTTTCTTT.